This T cell receptor beta chain was captured by sequencing in a study of T cells in women clearing cervical HPV infection. A word on this clone: The CDR3 end falls 3 residues outside the read, so it is completed with the germline J gene.

Germline V CDR1 and CDR2: DFQATT, SNEGSKA (reference sequence). The CDR3 length is 13 residues. Measured with immunoSEQ multiplex PCR; TCRdb has only the in-frame clones, and not every one. The sample spans 11,000 to 15,000 clones; the ten largest clones claim around 21%. Sequencing was done on a sample of blood buffy coat. This clonotype originated in a woman aged 18-70 years with a cervical HPV16 infection that either progressed to CIN3+ or cleared (not recorded which). This chain joins TRBV20-1 and TRBJ1-4, with D possibly being TRBD1 (5 bases). The CDR3 reads CSASGDSNSPLFF. The sequenced CDR3 bases are TGCAGTGCTAGCGGTGACAGTAATTCACCA.